The 17 T cell receptor beta chains presented below share a single source sample, sequenced in a study of blood T cell repertoires in COVID-19. The assay was immunoSEQ multiplex PCR, and TCRdb's table has in-frame clones only and misses some. The data hold approximately 190,000 clones, with almost 80% observed a single time. Sample: peripheral blood. The receptors were gathered from a man in his 60s with active or convalescent COVID-19.

The chain is built from TRBV21-1 and TRBJ2-7; no DNA check was done on the table's D call, TRBD1. TRBV21-1 is a pseudogene locus. The CDR3 loop spans 14 amino acids. Here the CDR3 reads CASSKWDIPYEQYF. The CDR3, as DNA: TGTGCCAGCAGCAAGTGGGACATACCCTACGAGCAGTACTTC.

Note on this clone: A junction end diverges from the germline sequence, so it may reflect a read error. The chain links TRBV28 to TRBJ2-7; TRBD1 might be the D (6 bases). The CDR3 sequence is 13 residues long. Germline loops: CDR1 MDHEN, CDR2 SYDVKM. CDR3 DNA: TGTGCCAGCAGTCCCACCCCTCCCAGGGGTACGGAATTC. Translating it yields CASSPTPPRGTEF.

The chain is built from TRBV19 and TRBJ2-1; tentatively, D is TRBD1 (6 bases). The CDR3 covers 12 residues. The germline V gene has CDR1 LNHDA and CDR2 SQIVND (reference sequence). V shed 7 bases and J shed 9 bases, with 13 bases lying between them. Here the CDR3 reads CASNRRGGEQFF. CDR3 DNA sequence: TGTGCCAGTAATCGCAGAGGGGGTGAGCAGTTCTTC.

This chain connects TRBV28 to TRBJ1-2; 7 bases are a match to TRBD1. Germline trimming cut 8 bases from V and 2 bases from J; bases unmatched to any gene: 5. Germline CDR1 MDHEN, CDR2 SYDVKM. CDR3 size: 13 residues. The DNA for the CDR3 is TGTGCCAGCCTAGACAGGGAAAACTATGGCTACACCTTC. It is translated as CASLDRENYGYTF.

This clone was seen more than once but under ten times. The chain combines TRBV5-6 with TRBJ1-6, with a tentative D call TRBD1 (6 bases). The CDR3 contains 14 residues. Trimming took off 2 bases at V and 7 bases at J, with 10 bases between the two ends. The germline CDR1 and CDR2 sequences are SGHDT and YYEEEE. CDR3 nucleotides: TGTGCCAGCAGCTTCAGGACAGAGAATTCACCCCTCCACTTT. Translated: CASSFRTENSPLHF. The complete variable domain, with remaining parts taken from reference TRBV5-6 and TRBJ1-6, reads DAGVTQSPTHLIKTRGQQVTLRCSPKSGHDTVSWYQQALGQGPQFIFQYYEEEERQRGNFPDRFSGHQFPNYSSELNVNALLLGDSALYLCASSFRTENSPLHFGNGTRLTVT.

This clone has only a few counts. V gene TRBV4-1 combines with J gene TRBJ2-4; 7 nucleotides agree with TRBD1. This CDR3 is 16 amino acids long. In germline, CDR1 is MGHRA, CDR2 YSYEKL. The V gene end was trimmed by 0 bases and the J gene end by 2 bases; junction bases not matched to a gene: 4. The chain's CDR3 is CASSQEQGPPKNIQYF. CDR3 DNA: TGCGCCAGCAGCCAAGAACAGGGGCCGCCCAAAAACATTCAGTACTTC.

The V call is TRBV18, the J call TRBJ2-1, with 12 nucleotides matching TRBD2. CDR1 is KGHSH, CDR2 LQKENI, per germline. The CDR3 runs to 19 residues. The trim removed 3 bases at V and 5 bases at J, leaving 14 bases unmatched. CDR3 loop: CASSPGTSGLREGDNEQFF. Written as DNA, the CDR3 is TGTGCCAGCTCACCCGGGACTAGCGGGCTCAGAGAGGGCGACAATGAGCAGTTCTTC.

This sequence joins TRBV7-9 and TRBJ2-2, with D maybe TRBD2 (6 bases). The CDR3 spans 14 residues. The germline CDR1 and CDR2 sequences are SEHNR and FQNEAQ (reference sequence). V was cut by 2 bases and J by 5 bases, with 9 bases left in between. Here the CDR3 DNA reads TGTGCCAGCAGCTTATCGGGGGTTACCGGGGAGCTGTTTTTT. This encodes CASSLSGVTGELFF.

The chain combines TRBV19 with TRBJ2-1; D not certain. The V end lost 0 bases, the J end lost 0 bases, and 12 bases lay between the germline ends. Germline assignment: CDR1 LNHDA and CDR2 SQIVND (reference sequence). The CDR3 sequence is 17 residues long. The CDR3: CASSIDGASSSYNEQFF. In DNA, the CDR3 is TGTGCCAGTAGTATAGATGGAGCCAGTTCCTCCTACAATGAGCAGTTCTTC.

This clone was picked up one time. The V and J genes are TRBV14 and TRBJ2-5; D gene ambiguous. The CDR3 runs 14 residues. Germline V gene data show CDR1 as SGHDN and CDR2 as FVKESK. The ends were cut back, 0 bases at V and 5 bases at J, with 10 bases in the middle. The CDR3 coding sequence is TGTGCCAGCAGCCAAGATCTTATCCGGGAGACCCAGTACTTC. This encodes CASSQDLIRETQYF. The complete variable domain, with remaining parts taken from reference TRBV14 and TRBJ2-5, reads EAGVTQFPSHSVIEKGQTVTLRCDPISGHDNLYWYRRVMGKEIKFLLHFVKESKQDESGMPNNRFLAERTGGTYSTLKVQPAELEDSGVYFCASSQDLIRETQYFGPGTRLLVL.

In its sample, this clone was seen once. The CDR3 DNA reads as TGTGCCAGCAGCCAAGAGGCAGGGGGCGCGGTGACAGATACGCAGTATTTT. It yields the protein CASSQEAGGAVTDTQYF. The chain couples TRBV4-2 to TRBJ2-3; 8 bases map to TRBD1. CDR3 length: 17 residues. Germline trimming cut 0 bases from V and 3 bases from J; bases unmatched to any gene: 8. The germline gives CDR1 LGHNA, CDR2 YNFKEQ.

The gene calls are TRBV7-2 and TRBJ2-1; the match to TRBD2 covers 8 bases. This CDR3 contains 15 residues. J lost 2 bases, V lost 2 bases, and 2 bases had no gene match. Per germline, CDR1 SGHTA and CDR2 FQGNSA. The CDR3 region has the DNA TGTGCCAGCAGCTTAACTAGCGGAGCCTACAATGAGCAGTTCTTC. As protein: CASSLTSGAYNEQFF.

The rearrangement uses TRBV6-5 and TRBJ2-5, with TRBD1 identical over 7 bases. CDR1 and CDR2 (germline): MNHEY, SVGAGI. The CDR3 loop spans 15 amino acids. V lost 2 bases to trimming and J lost 5 bases; unmatched junction nucleotides: 8. CDR3 coding DNA: TGTGCCAGCAGTTACCCCAACAGGGGAACGGAGACCCAGTACTTC. Its translation is CASSYPNRGTETQYF.

The J gene is TRBJ2-1, the V gene TRBV7-6; 13 positions agree with TRBD2. This CDR3 is 18 amino acids long. Germline V CDR1 and CDR2: SGHVS, FNYEAQ. The J segment lost 0 bases and the V segment lost 6 bases, leaving 8 bases of the junction unmatched. The CDR3 reads CASSPGLAGTSSYNEQFF. In nucleotides, the CDR3 is TGTGCCAGCAGTCCGGGACTAGCGGGAACCAGCTCCTACAATGAGCAGTTCTTC.

The rearrangement links TRBV24-1 to TRBJ1-1, with D unresolved. The CDR3 contains 12 residues. From germline, CDR1 is KGHDR and CDR2 SFDVKD. V was shortened by 0 bases and J by 7 bases, with 5 bases between the two germline ends. CDR3 loop: CATSDLGVEAFF. CDR3 coding DNA: TGTGCCACCAGTGATTTGGGAGTTGAAGCTTTCTTT.

The chain recombines TRBV7-2 with TRBJ2-5; D not certain. This CDR3 comprises 14 residues. V shed 1 base and J shed 5 bases, with 11 bases lying between them. Germline V gene data show CDR1 as SGHTA and CDR2 as FQGNSA. CDR3 sequence: CASSLGFRRETQYF. CDR3 coding DNA: TGTGCCAGCAGCTTAGGATTTCGGCGGGAGACCCAGTACTTC.

The genes are TRBV7-6 and TRBJ2-7; TRBD1 aligns across 10 bases. The CDR3 is made up of 15 amino acids. Trimming cost V 4 bases and J 4 bases; bases outside gene matches: 7. CDR1 and CDR2 from the germline V gene are SGHVS and FNYEAQ. The CDR3 here is CASSSPGQGKYEQYF. The DNA for the CDR3 is TGTGCCAGCAGCTCACCGGGACAGGGGAAGTACGAGCAGTACTTC.